A single sample is the source of the 13 T cell receptor beta chains below, sequenced in a study of cytomegalovirus exposure and HLA in healthy donors (dated by TCRdb to 2017 to 2019). The library was prepared using the immunoSEQ multiplex PCR assay. For the multiplex PCR, a mixture combining 60 forward primers for TCR Vbeta segments and 13 reverse primers for TCR Jbeta segments was used. TCRdb stores this immuneACCESS table with in-frame sequences only. Part of the clones is absent; in the studies checked, under half of the shortfall reflects unresolved V genes, and no reason is known for the rest. In this sample the table shows about 120,000 clones, less than 80% of which occur a single time. Of the sample, less than 4% falls within the top ten clones. Sample: PBMCs. Receptor source: a man aged 35-49 years in good health and CMV-seropositive.

The chain uses TRBV27 and TRBJ1-5; D is ambiguous. Germline values: CDR1 MNHEY, CDR2 SMNVEV (reference sequence). There are 18 residues in the CDR3. Trimming cost V 5 bases and J 4 bases, with 24 bases left between them. The CDR3 nucleotides read TGTGCCAGCAGTCCCTCGGGGTTGGTGGTTCAGGCTAATCAGCCCCAGCATTTT. This sequence encodes CASSPSGLVVQANQPQHF.

The CDR3 DNA is TGTGCCAGCAAGACAGGGGTGAGTCAGCCCCAGCATTTT. Encoded protein: CASKTGVSQPQHF. The chain couples TRBV6-5 to TRBJ1-5, with 8 bases lining up with TRBD1. J gave up 6 bases and V 7 bases, and 5 bases lay outside the gene matches. This CDR3 is built from 13 residues. Germline V gene data show CDR1 as MNHEY and CDR2 as SVGAGI.

The chain has TRBV30 and TRBJ1-1; weak D call: TRBD1 (6 bases). Germline CDR1 and CDR2: GTSNPN and SVGIG (reference sequence). Deletions cut 3 bases from V and 2 bases from J, with 13 bases between. This CDR3 contains 14 residues. CDR3 residues: CAWSPARGNTEAFF. CDR3 nucleotide sequence: TGTGCCTGGAGCCCAGCCAGGGGAAACACTGAAGCTTTCTTT.

This clone was recorded a few times. The gene calls are TRBV2 and TRBJ2-7; 7 nucleotides align to TRBD1. The junction had 7 bases not matched to a gene; V was cut back by 6 bases and J by 5 bases. Germline V lookup: CDR1 SNHLY, CDR2 FYNNEI. CDR3 length: 13 residues. The CDR3 nucleotides are TGTGCCAGCAGGCCCCCTGACAGGGACGAGCAGTACTTC. Its protein product is CASRPPDRDEQYF.

The chain links TRBV7-2 to TRBJ2-4; D perhaps matches TRBD2 (6 bases). This CDR3 spans 18 amino acids. Germline V lookup: CDR1 SGHTA, CDR2 FQGNSA. The ends were cut back, 5 bases at V and 0 bases at J, with 20 bases in the middle. The CDR3 protein is CASSLTSTRILAKNIQYF. In DNA, the CDR3 is TGTGCCAGCAGCCTAACCTCGACTAGGATTTTAGCCAAAAACATTCAGTACTTC.

The chain combines TRBV7-2 with TRBJ2-2; TRBD2 is a possible D gene (5 bases). V lost 4 bases and J lost 4, with 10 bases in between. CDR3 size: 14 residues. Germline assignment: CDR1 SGHTA and CDR2 FQGNSA. The CDR3 loop reads CASSSSPGTGELFF. Written as DNA, the CDR3 is TGTGCCAGCAGCTCTAGCCCGGGCACCGGGGAGCTGTTTTTT.

The chain carries TRBV9 and TRBJ2-5; 8 bases are a match to TRBD2. This CDR3 has 15 amino acids. With 0 bases clipped from V and 4 bases from J, the junction kept 5 bases outside the gene matches. Per germline, CDR1 SGDLS and CDR2 YYNGEE. The CDR3, as DNA: TGTGCCAGCAGCGTAGCGGGGACTAGGACAGAGACCCAGTACTTC. This encodes CASSVAGTRTETQYF.

The table lists this clone with a count of one. J is TRBJ2-3 and V is TRBV14, with TRBD1 as a possible D gene (6 bases). V lost 1 base, J lost 4 bases, and 12 bases lay in between. Germline V gives CDR1 SGHDN, CDR2 FVKESK. The CDR3 sequence is 15 residues long. The CDR3 protein is CASSQAQGSADTQYF. CDR3 nucleotide sequence: TGTGCCAGCAGCCAAGCCCAGGGGAGCGCAGATACGCAGTATTTT.

This clone showed up just once. This rearrangement joins TRBV29-1 to TRBJ2-3, with TRBD2 matching over 13 bases. The CDR3 consists of 13 residues. Germline CDR1 SQVTM, CDR2 ANQGSEA. V lost 8 bases and J lost 9; bases outside the gene matches: 8. Written as DNA, the CDR3 is TGCAGCCTAACTAGCGGGGGGGCAGGAACGCAGTATTTT. It specifies CSLTSGGAGTQYF.

V and J are TRBV4-3 and TRBJ1-2; tentative D call: TRBD1 (5 bases). With 3 bases removed from V and 9 bases from J, the gap between germline ends came to 17 bases. The CDR3 is made up of 14 amino acids. CDR1 and CDR2 from the germline V gene are LGHNA and YSLEER. CDR3 coding DNA: TGCGCCAGCAGCCAGGGGAGGGGCCCTGAAAGCTACACCTTC. Protein product: CASSQGRGPESYTF.

The chain recombines TRBV7-9 with TRBJ1-1; D might be TRBD1 (6 bases). Per germline, CDR1 SEHNR and CDR2 FQNEAQ (reference sequence). The CDR3 covers 15 residues. V lost 0 bases and J lost 4, with 12 bases in between. This chain's CDR3 is CASSLALQGSTEAFF. In DNA, the CDR3 is TGTGCCAGCAGCTTAGCCCTACAGGGAAGCACTGAAGCTTTCTTT.

This sequence joins TRBV18 and TRBJ2-7, with 7 bases matching TRBD1. CDR1 KGHSH and CDR2 LQKENI come from the germline V gene. The CDR3 runs 13 residues. Losses at the gene ends were 5 bases for V and 2 bases for J; bases not matched to a gene: 3. This CDR3 reads CASSSGQTYEQYF. As DNA, the CDR3 is TGTGCCAGCTCATCGGGACAGACCTACGAGCAGTACTTC.

This clone came up once. The chain combines TRBV7-2 with TRBJ2-1; 9 nucleotides align to TRBD1. After removal of 5 bases from V and 0 bases from J, the junction contained 2 bases not matched to a gene. Germline lookup yields CDR1 SGHTA and CDR2 FQGNSA. The CDR3 totals 15 residues. CDR3 in amino acids: CASSPDRGSYNEQFF. The CDR3 region has the DNA TGTGCCAGCAGCCCGGACAGGGGCTCCTACAATGAGCAGTTCTTC. The variable domain in full, with the rest retrieved from reference TRBV7-2 and TRBJ2-1, is GAGVSQSPSNKVTEKGKDVELRCDPISGHTALYWYRQSLGQGLEFLIYFQGNSAPDKSGLPSDRFSAERTGGSVSTLTIQRTQQEDSAVYLCASSPDRGSYNEQFFGPGTRLTVL.